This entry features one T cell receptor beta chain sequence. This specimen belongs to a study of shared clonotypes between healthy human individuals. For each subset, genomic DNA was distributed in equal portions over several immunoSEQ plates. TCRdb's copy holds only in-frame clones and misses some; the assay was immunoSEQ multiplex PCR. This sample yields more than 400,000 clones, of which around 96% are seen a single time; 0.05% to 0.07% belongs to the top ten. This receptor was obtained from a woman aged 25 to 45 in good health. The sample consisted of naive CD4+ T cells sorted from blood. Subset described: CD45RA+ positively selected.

For the CDR3, the DNA is TGTGCCAGCAGCCTTGTCAGGGGAGGCGAGCAGTACTTC. Amino acids: CASSLVRGGEQYF. This chain connects TRBV6-5 to TRBJ2-7, with D perhaps matching TRBD1 or TRBD2 (6 bases each). This CDR3 region has 13 residues. Trimming removed 6 bases from V and 6 bases from J, with 15 bases in between. The germline gives CDR1 MNHEY, CDR2 SVGAGI.